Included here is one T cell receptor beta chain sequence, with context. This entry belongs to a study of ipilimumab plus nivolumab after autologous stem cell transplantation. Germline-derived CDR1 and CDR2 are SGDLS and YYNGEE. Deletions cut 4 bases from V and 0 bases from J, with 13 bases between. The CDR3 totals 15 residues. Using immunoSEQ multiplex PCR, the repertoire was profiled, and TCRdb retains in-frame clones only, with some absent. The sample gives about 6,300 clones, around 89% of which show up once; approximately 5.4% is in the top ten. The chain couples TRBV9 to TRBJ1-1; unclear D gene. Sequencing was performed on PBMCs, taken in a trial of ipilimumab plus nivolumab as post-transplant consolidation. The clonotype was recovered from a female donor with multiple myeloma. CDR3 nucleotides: TGTGCCAGCAGCCCAGGAACGTCCCTGAACACTGAAGCTTTCTTT. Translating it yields CASSPGTSLNTEAFF. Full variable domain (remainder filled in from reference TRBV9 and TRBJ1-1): DSGVTQTPKHLITATGQRVTLRCSPRSGDLSVYWYQQSLDQGLQFLIQYYNGEERAKGNILERFSAQQFPDLHSELNLSSLELGDSALYFCASSPGTSLNTEAFFGQGTRLTVV.